This T cell receptor beta chain is drawn from a study of CD4 T cells in relation to SARS-CoV-2 and coronaviruses. Background on the study: Negative control cultures got HIV-1 Nef peptides or no peptide.

Before the COVID-19 pandemic, during about 2011-2019, CD4+ T cells were taken from unexposed donors. The cells were cultured for about 10 days before CD4+ T cells were isolated. Testing used SARS-CoV-2 S/N and four cold-coronavirus spikes on unexposed-donor CD4+ T cells, cells permitting. As to this clone: Its target is not known.

TCRdb's copy holds only in-frame clones and misses some; the assay was immunoSEQ multiplex PCR. The sample has under 20,000 clones, approximately 80% seen once. This TCR was recovered from a human donor in good health. Sample: CD4+ T cells from PBMCs, cultured in vitro.

The CDR3 protein is CASSYPGLEANEQFF. For the CDR3, the DNA is TGTGCCAGCAGTTATCCGGGACTAGAGGCCAATGAGCAGTTCTTC. This chain connects TRBV7-3 to TRBJ2-1; 8 bases align to TRBD2. The V gene end was trimmed by 6 bases and the J gene end by 6 bases; junction bases not matched to a gene: 10. The CDR3 contains 15 residues. From germline, CDR1 is SGHTA and CDR2 FQGTGA.